These T cell receptor beta chains were read from a single sample in a study of CD8+ T cells in alopecia areata. Using immunoSEQ multiplex PCR, the repertoire was profiled, and TCRdb retains in-frame clones only, with some absent. The data show about 150,000 clones, around 47% seen once. The sample consisted of CD4+ T cells sorted from blood. All receptors come from a human donor with alopecia areata. Both conserved end residues are part of each CDR3. A D gene is named only where the DNA matches it firmly. Size tells how often a clone was seen (once, few, many) or the class of an expanded clone, and some rows leave it out.

V,D,size,J,CDR3,DNA
TRBV27,NA,NA,TRBJ1-2,CASGRLKYGYTF,TGTGCCAGCGGAAGACTGAAATATGGCTACACCTTC
TRBV5-6,NA,NA,TRBJ2-7,CASSSGRKYEQYF,TGTGCCAGCAGCTCAGGACGGAAATACGAGCAGTACTTC
TRBV19,TRBD1,NA,TRBJ2-7,CASSATGGHGNEQYF,TGTGCCAGTAGCGCAACAGGGGGCCACGGGAACGAGCAGTACTTC
TRBV29-1,TRBD2,NA,TRBJ2-5,CSGAAGAETQYF,TGCAGCGGGGCAGCGGGGGCGGAGACCCAGTACTTC
TRBV29-1,NA,NA,TRBJ2-1,CSVGKGGVEQFF,TGCAGCGTTGGGAAAGGAGGGGTTGAGCAGTTCTTC
TRBV13,NA,NA,TRBJ2-2,CASSRTDSYTGELFF,TGTGCCAGCAGCCGGACGGACAGCTACACCGGGGAGCTGTTTTTT
TRBV29-1,NA,NA,TRBJ1-5,CSVSRGSNQPQHF,TGCAGCGTTTCCAGGGGTAGCAATCAGCCCCAGCATTTT
TRBV6-5,TRBD1,NA,TRBJ1-5,CASRSSDRVNQPQHF,TGTGCCAGCAGGTCCTCAGACAGGGTCAATCAGCCCCAGCATTTT
TRBV29-1,NA,NA,TRBJ2-4,CSVEQTEGNIQYF,TGCAGCGTTGAACAGACTGAGGGAAACATTCAGTACTTC
TRBV5-1,NA,NA,TRBJ1-2,CASSLDRDYGYTF,TGCGCCAGCAGCTTGGACAGGGACTATGGCTACACCTTC
TRBV5-1,TRBD1,NA,TRBJ2-7,CASSLAPGQGLEQYF,TGCGCCAGCAGCTTGGCCCCCGGACAGGGGCTCGAGCAGTACTTC
TRBV7-2,NA,few,TRBJ1-4,CASSPNRVPEKLFF,TGTGCCAGCAGCCCTAACAGGGTTCCCGAAAAACTGTTTTTT
TRBV28,TRBD1,once,TRBJ2-7,CATGTGAPYEQYF,TGTGCCACCGGGACAGGGGCTCCCTACGAGCAGTACTTC
TRBV27,NA,few,TRBJ2-4,CASSDLAKNIQYF,TGTGCCAGCAGTGATCTAGCCAAAAACATTCAGTACTTC
TRBV30,NA,NA,TRBJ2-1,CAWSRKGLDDNEQFF,TGTGCCTGGAGTAGAAAGGGTCTAGATGACAATGAGCAGTTCTTC
TRBV7-9,NA,NA,TRBJ1-1,CASRSGVSEAFF,TGTGCCAGCCGTTCGGGAGTCTCTGAAGCTTTCTTT
TRBV2,NA,few,TRBJ2-5,CASRRQRGIQETQYF,TGTGCCAGCAGGAGACAGAGGGGAATACAAGAGACCCAGTACTTC
TRBV4-1,TRBD1,NA,TRBJ1-2,CASSQDLAGGFVYGYTF,TGCGCCAGCAGCCAAGATCTGGCAGGGGGCTTTGTCTATGGCTACACCTTC
TRBV2,TRBD1,few,TRBJ2-6,CASSGQGGFSGANVLTF,TGTGCCAGCAGTGGACAGGGGGGCTTCTCTGGGGCCAACGTCCTGACTTTC
TRBV30,NA,few,TRBJ1-2,CACPTCGYTF,TGTGCCTGCCCGACGTGTGGCTACACCTTC
TRBV5-1,NA,NA,TRBJ2-7,CASSVNSYEQYF,TGCGCCAGCAGCGTTAACAGCTACGAGCAGTACTTC
TRBV11-2,NA,NA,TRBJ2-5,CASSLGGRQETQYF,TGTGCCAGCAGCTTAGGGGGGCGACAAGAGACCCAGTACTTC
TRBV10-3,NA,NA,TRBJ2-5,CAIGTEETQYF,TGTGCCATCGGGACGGAAGAGACCCAGTACTTC
TRBV5-1,TRBD1,NA,TRBJ2-5,CASSPDGQGLFRVETQYF,TGCGCCAGCAGCCCGGACGGACAGGGCTTATTTCGTGTGGAGACCCAGTACTTC
TRBV19,NA,NA,TRBJ2-7,CASRPPGTYEQYF,TGTGCCAGTAGGCCGCCCGGGACCTACGAGCAGTACTTC
TRBV27,NA,NA,TRBJ2-2,CASSERITGELFF,TGTGCCAGCAGTGAAAGGATCACCGGGGAGCTGTTTTTT
TRBV7-9,NA,NA,TRBJ1-1,CASSANVDSEAFF,TGTGCCAGCAGCGCCAATGTGGACTCTGAAGCTTTCTTT
TRBV29-1,TRBD2,NA,TRBJ2-7,CSVEREGRYEQYF,TGCAGCGTTGAGCGGGAGGGCCGGTACGAGCAGTACTTC
TRBV29-1,NA,NA,TRBJ1-1,CSVEGSLNTEAFF,TGCAGCGTCGAGGGCAGTCTGAACACTGAAGCTTTCTTT
TRBV5-1,NA,NA,TRBJ2-7,CASSLVDSYEQYF,TGCGCCAGCAGCTTGGTGGACTCCTACGAGCAGTACTTC
TRBV19,NA,few,TRBJ2-3,CASKGSAKIWDTQYF,TGTGCCAGTAAAGGGAGCGCGAAGATCTGGGATACGCAGTATTTT
TRBV18,TRBD2,NA,TRBJ2-5,CASSPIVSGGLQETQYF,TGTGCCAGCTCACCAATCGTAAGCGGGGGACTTCAAGAGACCCAGTACTTC
TRBV27,NA,NA,TRBJ2-2,CASSLLVATGYTGELFF,TGTGCCAGCAGTTTATTGGTCGCCACTGGGTATACCGGGGAGCTGTTTTTT
TRBV11-2,NA,NA,TRBJ2-7,CASSLAFVGGSYEQYF,TGTGCCAGCAGCTTAGCGTTTGTGGGAGGCTCCTACGAGCAGTACTTC